This paragraph reports one T cell receptor (beta chain). This sample was taken from a study of neurological immune-mediated disorders. TCRdb redid the calling of the 5' RACE reads with MiXCR, one entry per CDR3 protein. This sample has around 69,000 distinct CDR3 sequences, with roughly 4.8% found just once. Losses at the gene ends were 3 bases for V and 6 bases for J; bases not matched to a gene: 15. Per the germline V gene, CDR1 is DFQATT and CDR2 is SNEGSKA (reference sequence). CDR3 length: 16 amino acids. This TCR derives from a man aged 25-45 years with multiple sclerosis. This sequence joins TRBV20-1 and TRBJ1-2; TRBD1 matches 8 bases. Sequenced input: PBMCs. CDR3 residues: CSASLGSPRGRNGYTF. CDR3 DNA sequence: TGCAGTGCTAGCCTGGGGTCGCCCAGGGGGCGCAATGGCTACACCTTC.